The T cell receptor (beta chain) described here comes from a study of response to subunit inactivated influenza vaccine. Study results and caveats: Each seasonal influenza vaccination, the authors suggested, recruits few new T cells.

As concerns this clonotype: Antigen unknown.

Germline assignment: CDR1 SGHTA and CDR2 FQGNSA. Trimming cost V 6 bases and J 1 base, with 12 bases left between them. This CDR3 has 14 amino acids. TCRdb re-called the RT-PCR reads through MiXCR, storing one row per CDR3 protein. The sample gives a few hundred thousand distinct CDR3 sequences, 11% to 15% of which show up once; more than 9.5% is in the top ten. This specimen consisted of PBMCs from blood, obtained approximately 13 days after vaccination. This rearrangement joins TRBV7-2 to TRBJ1-1; the D is unclear. The sequence derives from a man aged 45-60 years who received an inactivated influenza vaccine. CDR3: CASSHPTGNTEAFF. In nucleotides, the CDR3 is TGTGCCAGCAGTCACCCGACGGGGAACACTGAAGCTTTCTTT.